The 15 T cell receptor beta chains presented below share a single source sample, sequenced in a study of OX40 agonist ivuxolimab in advanced cancers. The library came from the immunoSEQ multiplex PCR assay. The source is immuneACCESS, and TCRdb retained only in-frame sequences with V and J called. Part of the clones is not carried over; for the studies checked, unresolved V genes explain less than half of this, and the remainder is unexplained. Present in this sample are 13,000 to 15,000 clones, 76% of which were seen just once. The leading ten clones occupy more than 15% of the sample. Material: CD4+ or CD8+ T cells sorted from blood, obtained in a trial of the OX40 agonist ivuxolimab. All receptors come from an adult with an advanced solid tumor such as melanoma, head and neck, liver or kidney cancer.

The V and J genes are TRBV4-1 and TRBJ1-5; D remains unclear. The V end was cut by 1 base, the J end by 0 bases, with 7 bases between. Germline V gene sequence: CDR1 MGHRA, CDR2 YSYEKL. The CDR3 runs to 15 residues. This CDR3 is CASSQAINSNQPQHF. The CDR3 DNA reads TGCGCCAGCAGCCAAGCGATTAATAGCAATCAGCCCCAGCATTTT.

CDR3: CASSVAGTHSYEQYF. For the CDR3, the DNA is TGTGCCAGCAGCGTAGCCGGGACCCATTCCTACGAGCAGTACTTC. The chain is built from TRBV9 and TRBJ2-5; D might be TRBD1 or TRBD2, each matching 5 bases. Matching the DNA end better, TRBJ2-7 makes the J call doubtful. Germline CDR1 reads SGDLS; CDR2 reads YYNGEE. This CDR3 is built from 15 residues.

This rearrangement joins TRBV6-5 to TRBJ1-1; tentative D call: TRBD1 (5 bases). In germline, CDR1 is MNHEY, CDR2 SVGAGI. This CDR3 contains 13 residues. V was clipped by 5 bases and J by 4 bases, with 11 bases between them. The CDR3 here is CASSPRAVTEAFF. As DNA, the CDR3 is TGTGCCAGCAGTCCCAGGGCGGTCACTGAAGCTTTCTTT.

The genes are TRBV9 and TRBJ2-5; perhaps D is TRBD1 or TRBD2 (5 bases each). In germline, CDR1 is SGDLS, CDR2 YYNGEE. V dropped 6 bases and J dropped 2 bases, with 11 bases sitting between them. This CDR3 comprises 13 residues. The CDR3 region has the DNA TGTGCCAGCAACCTCGAGGGGCAAGAGACCCAGTACTTC. Translation: CASNLEGQETQYF.

The chain links TRBV5-4 to TRBJ1-1, with a weak D call TRBD1 (6 bases). CDR3 length: 14 residues. The V end lost 0 bases, the J end lost 6 bases, and 12 bases lay between the germline ends. Germline CDR1 and CDR2: SGHNT and YYREEE (reference sequence). CDR3: CASSLVKGVAEAFF. The CDR3 nucleotides are TGTGCCAGCAGCTTGGTGAAGGGGGTCGCTGAAGCTTTCTTT.

Comments on this clone: The germline gene is not matched at one end of the junction; a read error may be the cause. The chain employs TRBV13 and TRBJ2-7; a possible D gene is TRBD1 (5 bases). The germline CDR1 and CDR2 sequences are PRHDT and FYEKMQ (reference sequence). The CDR3 loop spans 15 amino acids. DNA for the CDR3: TGTGCCAGCAGCCCAGGACACGCGAGCTCCTACGAGCGGTACTTC. Its translation: CASSPGHASSYERYF.

Concerning this clone: The sample contains more than one DNA sequence encoding this CDR3. This rearrangement joins TRBV27 to TRBJ2-2; D ambiguous. The germline V and J ends were trimmed by 2 bases and 5 bases, with 6 bases remaining between them. In germline, CDR1 is MNHEY, CDR2 SMNVEV (reference sequence). The CDR3 runs 13 residues. The CDR3 region has the DNA TGTGCCAGCAGTTTAGGACGGACCGGGGAGCTGTTTTTT. Amino acids: CASSLGRTGELFF.

The chain links TRBV4-3 to TRBJ2-1; 8 bases are a match to TRBD2. Germline CDR1 is LGHNA and CDR2 is YSLEER. The CDR3 contains 15 residues. Losses at the gene ends were 1 base for V and 6 bases for J; bases not matched to a gene: 5. CDR3 sequence: CASSQGLRGANEQFF. The CDR3 nucleotides read TGCGCCAGCAGCCAAGGTTTGCGGGGGGCCAATGAGCAGTTCTTC.

In its sample, this clone was seen once. This chain uses TRBV9 with TRBJ2-2; possible D gene TRBD2, 5 bases. The length of the CDR3 is 17 residues. CDR1 is SGDLS, CDR2 YYNGEE, per germline. The V and J ends lost 1 base and 4 bases respectively, with 17 bases between them. CDR3 DNA: TGTGCCAGCAGCGTATTTCTTGCGGGTTATTTCACCGGGGAGCTGTTTTTT. It translates to CASSVFLAGYFTGELFF.

By its share, this clone is large. The gene calls are TRBV6-5 and TRBJ1-5, with TRBD1 identical over 8 bases. CDR3 length equals 14 residues. The V gene's germline CDR1 is MNHEY and CDR2 SVGAGI. Unmatched junction bases numbered 5, after V lost 6 bases and J lost 4 bases. CDR3 in DNA: TGTGCCAGCAGCATACAGGGGGGAAATCAGCCCCAGCATTTT. This translates into CASSIQGGNQPQHF.

This chain connects TRBV6-6 to TRBJ1-1; D is perhaps TRBD1 (5 bases). Germline V gene data show CDR1 as MNHNY and CDR2 as SVGAGI (reference sequence). V was trimmed by 6 bases and J by 5 bases, leaving 13 bases between them. The CDR3 totals 13 residues. Here the CDR3 DNA reads TGTGCCAGCAGCCCCCGGGGGAATACTGAAGCTTTCTTT. Translated: CASSPRGNTEAFF.

J is TRBJ1-5 and V is TRBV21-1; the table gives TRBD1 as D, unverified against the DNA. TRBV21-1 is reported as a pseudogene. This CDR3 contains 14 residues. CDR3 DNA: TGTGCCAGCAGCATACAGGGGGGAAATCAGCCCCAGCATTTT. It yields the protein CASSIQGGNQPQHF.

The rearrangement uses TRBV9 and TRBJ1-5; 7 bases fit TRBD1. V dropped 2 bases and J dropped 4; count of bases not matched to a gene: 6. The CDR3 length is 15 residues. Germline-derived CDR1 and CDR2 are SGDLS and YYNGEE. In DNA form, the CDR3 reads TGTGCCAGCAGCGTTGAAGGACAGGTTAATCAGCCCCAGCATTTT. It specifies CASSVEGQVNQPQHF.

The chain uses TRBV19 and TRBJ1-2, with TRBD1 as a possible D gene (5 bases). This CDR3 contains 14 residues. With 8 bases removed from V and 2 bases from J, the gap between germline ends came to 15 bases. Germline CDR1 reads LNHDA; CDR2 reads SQIVND (reference sequence). CDR3 residues: CASPRGEGNYGYTF. For the CDR3, the DNA is TGTGCCAGTCCACGAGGGGAGGGGAACTATGGCTACACCTTC.

V usage is TRBV2 and J usage is TRBJ2-7; the D gene is possibly TRBD1 (5 bases). Germline CDR1 and CDR2: SNHLY and FYNNEI. The CDR3 has 15 amino acids. Trimming shortened V by 7 bases and J by 6 bases, and 22 bases separated the two germline ends. In nucleotides, the CDR3 is TGTGCCAGCAACCTAAGGGTCGGCACAGGTATCGAGCAGTACTTC. Its protein is CASNLRVGTGIEQYF.